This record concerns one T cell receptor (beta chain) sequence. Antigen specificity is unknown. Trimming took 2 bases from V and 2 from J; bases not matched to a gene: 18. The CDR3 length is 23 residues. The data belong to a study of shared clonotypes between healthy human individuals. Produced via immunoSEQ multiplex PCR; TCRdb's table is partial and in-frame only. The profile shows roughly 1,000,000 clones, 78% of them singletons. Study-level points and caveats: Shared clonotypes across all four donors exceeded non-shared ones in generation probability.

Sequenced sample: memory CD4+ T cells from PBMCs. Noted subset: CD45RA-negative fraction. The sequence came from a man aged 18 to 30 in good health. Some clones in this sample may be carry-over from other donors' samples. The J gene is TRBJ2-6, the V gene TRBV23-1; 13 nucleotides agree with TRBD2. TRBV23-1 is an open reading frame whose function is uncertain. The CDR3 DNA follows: TGCGCCAGCAGTCAAACCCGGACTAGCGGGAGAGTATCTGCCCCCGCTGGGGCCAACGTCCTGACTTTC. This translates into CASSQTRTSGRVSAPAGANVLTF.